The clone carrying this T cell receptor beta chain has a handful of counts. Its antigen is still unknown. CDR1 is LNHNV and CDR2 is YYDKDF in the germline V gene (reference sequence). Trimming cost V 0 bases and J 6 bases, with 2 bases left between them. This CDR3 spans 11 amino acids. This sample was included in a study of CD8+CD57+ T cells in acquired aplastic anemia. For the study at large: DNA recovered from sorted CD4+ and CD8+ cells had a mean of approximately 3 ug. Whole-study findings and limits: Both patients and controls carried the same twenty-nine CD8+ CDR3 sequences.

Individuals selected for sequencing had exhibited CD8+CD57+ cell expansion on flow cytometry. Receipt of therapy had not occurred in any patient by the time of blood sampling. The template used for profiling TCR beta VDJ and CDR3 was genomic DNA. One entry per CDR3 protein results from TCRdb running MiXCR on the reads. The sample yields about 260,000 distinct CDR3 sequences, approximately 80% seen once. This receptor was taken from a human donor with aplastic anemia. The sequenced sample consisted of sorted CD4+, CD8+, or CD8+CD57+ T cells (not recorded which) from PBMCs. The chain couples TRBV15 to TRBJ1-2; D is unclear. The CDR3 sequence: CATSRDDGYTF. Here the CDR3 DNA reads TGTGCCACCAGCAGAGATGATGGCTACACCTTC.